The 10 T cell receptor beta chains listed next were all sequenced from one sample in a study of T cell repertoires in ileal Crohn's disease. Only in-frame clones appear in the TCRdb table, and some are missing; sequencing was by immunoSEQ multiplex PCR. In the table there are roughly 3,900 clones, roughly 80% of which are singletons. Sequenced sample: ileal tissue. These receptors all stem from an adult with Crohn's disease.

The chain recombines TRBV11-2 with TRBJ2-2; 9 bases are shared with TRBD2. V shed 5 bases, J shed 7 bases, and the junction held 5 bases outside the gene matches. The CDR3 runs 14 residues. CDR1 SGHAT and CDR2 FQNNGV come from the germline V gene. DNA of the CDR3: TGTGCCAGCAGCCTCCGCGGGGGGGGCGGGGAGCTGTTTTTT. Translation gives CASSLRGGGGELFF. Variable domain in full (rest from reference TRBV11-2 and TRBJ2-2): EAGVAQSPRYKIIEKRQSVAFWCNPISGHATLYWYQQILGQGPKLLIQFQNNGVVDDSQLPKDRFSAERLKGVDSTLKIQPAKLEDSAVYLCASSLRGGGGELFFGEGSRLTVL.

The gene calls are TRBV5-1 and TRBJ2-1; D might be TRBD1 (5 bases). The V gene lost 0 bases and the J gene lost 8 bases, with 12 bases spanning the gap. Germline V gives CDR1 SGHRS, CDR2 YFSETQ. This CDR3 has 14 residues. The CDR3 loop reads CASSLEGAEDEQFF. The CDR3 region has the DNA TGCGCCAGCAGCTTGGAAGGGGCGGAAGATGAGCAGTTCTTC.

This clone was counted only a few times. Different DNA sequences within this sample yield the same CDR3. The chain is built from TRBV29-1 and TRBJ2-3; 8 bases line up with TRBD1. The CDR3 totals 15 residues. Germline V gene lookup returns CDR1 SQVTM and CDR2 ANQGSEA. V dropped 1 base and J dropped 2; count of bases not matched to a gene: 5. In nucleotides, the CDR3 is TGCAGCGTTGAAGGTGGACAGGGTAACACAGATACGCAGTATTTT. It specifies CSVEGGQGNTDTQYF.

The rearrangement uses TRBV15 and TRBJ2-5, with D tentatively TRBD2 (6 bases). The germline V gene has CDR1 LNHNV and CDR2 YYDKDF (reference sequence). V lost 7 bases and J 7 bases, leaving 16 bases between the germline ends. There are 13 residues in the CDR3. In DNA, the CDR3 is TGTGCCACCAAAGGCGGGATTTCGGGGACCCAGTACTTC. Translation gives CATKGGISGTQYF.

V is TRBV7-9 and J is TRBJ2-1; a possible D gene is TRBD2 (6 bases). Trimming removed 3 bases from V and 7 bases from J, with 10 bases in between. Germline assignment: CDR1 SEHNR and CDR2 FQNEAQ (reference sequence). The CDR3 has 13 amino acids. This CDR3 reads CASSFTSFNEQFF. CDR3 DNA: TGTGCCAGCAGCTTCACTAGCTTTAATGAGCAGTTCTTC.

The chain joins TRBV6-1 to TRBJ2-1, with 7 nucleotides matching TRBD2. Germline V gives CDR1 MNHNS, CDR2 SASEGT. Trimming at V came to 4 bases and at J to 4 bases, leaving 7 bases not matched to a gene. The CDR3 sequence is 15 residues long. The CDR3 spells CASSGLGGGYNEQFF. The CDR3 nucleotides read TGTGCCAGCAGTGGCCTGGGGGGGGGATACAATGAGCAGTTCTTC.

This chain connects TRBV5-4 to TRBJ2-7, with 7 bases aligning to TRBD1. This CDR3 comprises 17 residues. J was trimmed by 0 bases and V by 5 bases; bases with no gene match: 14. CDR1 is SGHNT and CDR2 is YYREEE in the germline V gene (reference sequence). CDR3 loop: CASSFWEQQGFSYEQYF. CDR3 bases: TGTGCCAGCAGTTTTTGGGAACAACAGGGGTTCTCCTACGAGCAGTACTTC.

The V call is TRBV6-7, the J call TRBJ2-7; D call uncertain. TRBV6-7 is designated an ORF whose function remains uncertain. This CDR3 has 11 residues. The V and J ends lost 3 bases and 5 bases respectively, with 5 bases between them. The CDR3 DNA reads TGTGCCAGCAGTTATAGCCACGAGCAGTACTTC. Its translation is CASSYSHEQYF.

This CDR3 reads CASRVIGHTDTQYF. In nucleotides, the CDR3 is TGTGCCAGCCGGGTTATTGGACACACAGATACGCAGTATTTT. V usage is TRBV2 and J usage is TRBJ2-3, with TRBD1 as a possible D gene (5 bases). The CDR3 has 14 residues. V was trimmed by 8 bases and J by 2 bases, leaving 14 bases between them. Germline CDR1 and CDR2: SNHLY and FYNNEI. The whole variable domain, remainder taken from reference TRBV2 and TRBJ2-3, is EPEVTQTPSHQVTQMGQEVILRCVPISNHLYFYWYRQILGQKVEFLVSFYNNEISEKSEIFDDQFSVERPDGSNFTLKIRSTKLEDSAMYFCASRVIGHTDTQYFGPGTRLTVL.

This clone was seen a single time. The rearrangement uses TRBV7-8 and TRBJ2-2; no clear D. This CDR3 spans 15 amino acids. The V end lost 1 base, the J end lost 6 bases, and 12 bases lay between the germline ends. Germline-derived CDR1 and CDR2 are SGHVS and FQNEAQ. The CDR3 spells CASSLVSGFAGELFF. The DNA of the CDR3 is TGTGCCAGCAGCTTAGTTTCAGGTTTCGCCGGGGAGCTGTTTTTT.